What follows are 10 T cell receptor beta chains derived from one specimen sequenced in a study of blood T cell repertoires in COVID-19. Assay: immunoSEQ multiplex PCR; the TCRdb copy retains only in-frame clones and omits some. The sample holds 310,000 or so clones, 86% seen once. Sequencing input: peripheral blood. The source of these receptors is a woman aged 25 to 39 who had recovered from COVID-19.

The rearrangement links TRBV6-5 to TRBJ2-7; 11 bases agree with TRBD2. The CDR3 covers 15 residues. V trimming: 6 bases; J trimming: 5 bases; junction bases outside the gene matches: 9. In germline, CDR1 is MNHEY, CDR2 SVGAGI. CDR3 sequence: CASRLLAGGRNEQYF. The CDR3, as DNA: TGTGCCAGCAGACTCCTAGCGGGAGGCAGGAACGAGCAGTACTTC.

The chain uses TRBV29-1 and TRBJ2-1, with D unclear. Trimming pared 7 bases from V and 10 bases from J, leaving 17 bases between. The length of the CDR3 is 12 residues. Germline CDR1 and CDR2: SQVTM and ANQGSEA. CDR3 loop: CSALNLVLEQFF. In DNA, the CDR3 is TGCAGCGCTTTGAATTTAGTCCTCGAGCAGTTCTTC.

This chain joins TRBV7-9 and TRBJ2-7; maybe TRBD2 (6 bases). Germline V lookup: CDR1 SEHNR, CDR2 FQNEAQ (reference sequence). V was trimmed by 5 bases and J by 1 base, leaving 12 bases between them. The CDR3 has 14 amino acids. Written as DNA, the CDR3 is TGTGCCAGCAGCCGAGTTGGGGGGTCCTACGAGCAGTACTTC. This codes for CASSRVGGSYEQYF.

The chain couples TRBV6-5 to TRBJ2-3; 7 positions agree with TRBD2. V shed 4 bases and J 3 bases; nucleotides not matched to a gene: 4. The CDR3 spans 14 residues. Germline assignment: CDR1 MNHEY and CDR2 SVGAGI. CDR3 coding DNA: TGTGCCAGCAGTTCCCAGCGGGGTACAGATACGCAGTATTTT. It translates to CASSSQRGTDTQYF.

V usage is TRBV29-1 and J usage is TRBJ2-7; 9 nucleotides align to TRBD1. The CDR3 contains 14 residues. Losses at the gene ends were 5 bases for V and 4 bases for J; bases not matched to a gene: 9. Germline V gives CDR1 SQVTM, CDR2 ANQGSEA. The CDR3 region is CSVYSGTGYYEQYF. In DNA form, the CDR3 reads TGCAGCGTTTACTCCGGGACAGGGTATTACGAGCAGTACTTC.

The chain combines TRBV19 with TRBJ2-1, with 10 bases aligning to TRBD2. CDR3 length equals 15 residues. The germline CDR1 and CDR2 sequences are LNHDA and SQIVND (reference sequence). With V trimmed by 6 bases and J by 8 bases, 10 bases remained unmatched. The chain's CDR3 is CASRVAGGDIHEQFF. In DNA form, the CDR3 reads TGTGCCAGTAGGGTAGCGGGAGGCGATATCCATGAGCAGTTCTTC. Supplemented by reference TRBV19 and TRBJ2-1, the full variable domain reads DGGITQSPKYLFRKEGQNVTLSCEQNLNHDAMYWYRQDPGQGLRLIYYSQIVNDFQKGDIAEGYSVSREKKESFPLTVTSAQKNPTAFYLCASRVAGGDIHEQFFGPGTRLTVL.

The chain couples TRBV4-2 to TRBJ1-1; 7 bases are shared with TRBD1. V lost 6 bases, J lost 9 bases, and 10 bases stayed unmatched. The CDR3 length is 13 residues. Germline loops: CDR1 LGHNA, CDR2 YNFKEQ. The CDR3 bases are TGTGCCAGCAGGCCGCCCGGGACAGACAAAGCTTTCTTT. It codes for CASRPPGTDKAFF.

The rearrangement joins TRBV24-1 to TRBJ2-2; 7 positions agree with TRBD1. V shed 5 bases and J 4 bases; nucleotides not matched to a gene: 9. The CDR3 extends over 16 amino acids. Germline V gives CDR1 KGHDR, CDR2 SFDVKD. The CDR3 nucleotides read TGTGCCACCAGTGGGTCAGGGGGTGCCTCCACCGGGGAGCTGTTTTTT. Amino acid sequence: CATSGSGGASTGELFF.

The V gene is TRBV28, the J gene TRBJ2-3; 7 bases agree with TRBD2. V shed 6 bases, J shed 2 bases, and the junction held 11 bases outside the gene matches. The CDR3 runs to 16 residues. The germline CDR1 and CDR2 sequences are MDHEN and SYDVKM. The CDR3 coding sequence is TGTGCCAGCAGCTTTATAGCGGGCCTCGACACAGATACGCAGTATTTT. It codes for CASSFIAGLDTDTQYF.

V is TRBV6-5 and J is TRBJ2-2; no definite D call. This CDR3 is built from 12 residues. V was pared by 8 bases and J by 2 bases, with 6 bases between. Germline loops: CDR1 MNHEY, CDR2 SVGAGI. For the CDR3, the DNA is TGTGCCAGCGGCCTTAACACCGGGGAGCTGTTTTTT. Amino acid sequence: CASGLNTGELFF.